The 25 T cell receptor beta chains reported below all come from one sample, sequenced in a study of somatic mutations in cytotoxic T cells in rheumatoid arthritis. Repertoires were generated with immunoSEQ multiplex PCR, while TCRdb's copy carries only in-frame clones and drops some. The sample lists some 35,000 clones; approximately 80% were seen once. Material: CD8+ T cells sorted from blood. These receptors all stem from a man aged 35-49 years in good health.

V gene TRBV30 combines with J gene TRBJ2-1; D ambiguous. This CDR3 comprises 13 residues. CDR1 GTSNPN and CDR2 SVGIG come from the germline V gene (reference sequence). Deletions cut 5 bases from V and 0 bases from J, with 8 bases between. CDR3 region: CAWVPSSYNEQFF. CDR3 DNA sequence: TGTGCCTGGGTACCGAGCTCCTACAATGAGCAGTTCTTC.

The chain carries TRBV7-3 and TRBJ2-1, with 9 bases that match TRBD2. Losses at the gene ends were 4 bases for V and 2 bases for J; bases not matched to a gene: 3. This CDR3 region has 15 residues. Germline CDR1 SGHTA, CDR2 FQGTGA. This CDR3 is CASSSRLAAYNEQFF. The DNA of the CDR3 is TGTGCCAGCAGCTCGCGACTAGCGGCCTACAATGAGCAGTTCTTC. Supplemented by reference TRBV7-3 and TRBJ2-1, the full variable domain reads GAGVSQTPSNKVTEKGKYVELRCDPISGHTALYWYRQSLGQGPEFLIYFQGTGAADDSGLPNDRFFAVRPEGSVSTLKIQRTERGDSAVYLCASSSRLAAYNEQFFGPGTRLTVL.

The chain is built from TRBV19 and TRBJ2-1; maybe TRBD1 (5 bases). V was cut by 1 base and J by 2 bases, with 9 bases left in between. This CDR3 contains 15 residues. Germline V gene lookup returns CDR1 LNHDA and CDR2 SQIVND (reference sequence). The CDR3 nucleotides are TGTGCCAGTAGTATAGGGGGCGGAACCTACAATGAGCAGTTCTTC. Protein: CASSIGGGTYNEQFF.

The chain uses TRBV7-9 and TRBJ2-7; the D gene is possibly TRBD2 (6 bases). Trimming removed 4 bases at V and 0 bases at J, with 13 bases between. The germline gives CDR1 SEHNR, CDR2 FQNEAQ (reference sequence). The CDR3 has 15 residues. CDR3: CASSWGGASSYEQYF. In DNA, the CDR3 is TGTGCCAGCAGCTGGGGCGGGGCGAGCTCCTACGAGCAGTACTTC. Full variable domain (rest looked up from reference TRBV7-9 and TRBJ2-7): DTGVSQNPRHKITKRGQNVTFRCDPISEHNRLYWYRQTLGQGPEFLTYFQNEAQLEKSRLLSDRFSAERPKGSFSTLEIQRTEQGDSAMYLCASSWGGASSYEQYFGPGTRLTVT.

V usage is TRBV28 and J usage is TRBJ1-2; 10 nucleotides line up with TRBD1. CDR3 length equals 16 residues. The germline V gene has CDR1 MDHEN and CDR2 SYDVKM. V shed 2 bases, J shed 6 bases, and the junction held 9 bases outside the gene matches. The CDR3 is CASSLRWTGGAHGYTF. As DNA, the CDR3 is TGTGCCAGCAGTTTAAGATGGACAGGGGGTGCTCATGGCTACACCTTC.

The J gene is TRBJ1-2, the V gene TRBV30; 7 nucleotides agree with TRBD1. This CDR3 region has 13 residues. CDR1 and CDR2 (germline): GTSNPN, SVGIG (reference sequence). Losses at the gene ends were 5 bases for V and 5 bases for J; bases not matched to a gene: 8. The CDR3 nucleotides are TGTGCCTGGGATACCGGGACAGCTTATGGCTACACCTTC. Its translation is CAWDTGTAYGYTF.

The chain links TRBV10-3 to TRBJ2-5; D is undetermined. This CDR3 has 13 amino acids. The V and J ends lost 2 bases and 1 base respectively, with 5 bases between them. Germline loops: CDR1 ENHRY, CDR2 SYGVKD. The CDR3 nucleotides read TGTGCCATCAGTGAGACTATCCAAGAGACCCAGTACTTC. Translated, it gives CAISETIQETQYF.

CDR3 sequence: CASSPHRGMNEQFF. Here the CDR3 DNA reads TGTGCCAGCAGCCCCCACCGAGGGATGAATGAGCAGTTCTTC. The chain combines TRBV11-1 with TRBJ2-1; possible D gene TRBD2, 5 bases. Trimming took off 5 bases at V and 7 bases at J, with 15 bases between the two ends. The CDR3 is made up of 14 amino acids. Germline values: CDR1 SGHAT, CDR2 FQDESV (reference sequence).

This chain connects TRBV29-1 to TRBJ2-7, with TRBD2 identical over 7 bases. Germline V gene sequence: CDR1 SQVTM, CDR2 ANQGSEA. CDR3 length: 13 residues. Unmatched junction bases numbered 2, after V lost 0 bases and J lost 3 bases. In DNA, the CDR3 is TGCAGCGTTGAAGAAGCGGGAAACTACGAGCAGTACTTC. This codes for CSVEEAGNYEQYF.

This clone appeared a single time. The chain links TRBV19 to TRBJ1-5, with 9 bases identical to TRBD1. Trimming took 3 bases from V and 4 from J; bases not matched to a gene: 7. The germline gives CDR1 LNHDA, CDR2 SQIVND (reference sequence). The CDR3 has 16 amino acids. CDR3 residues: CASSMGTGISNQPQHF. CDR3 nucleotides: TGTGCCAGTAGTATGGGGACAGGGATTAGTAATCAGCCCCAGCATTTT.

This chain's CDR3 is CASSLEGANYGYTF. CDR3 bases: TGCGCCAGCAGCTTGGAAGGAGCTAACTATGGCTACACCTTC. The chain has TRBV5-1 and TRBJ1-2; unclear D gene. The CDR3 consists of 14 residues. With 0 bases removed from V and 0 bases from J, the gap between germline ends came to 6 bases. Germline V CDR1 and CDR2: SGHRS, YFSETQ.

This chain uses TRBV6-5 with TRBJ2-1; D is uncertain. V was clipped by 1 base and J by 8 bases, with 12 bases between them. The CDR3 is 14 amino acids. From germline, CDR1 is MNHEY and CDR2 SVGAGI. The CDR3 DNA sequence: TGTGCCAGCAGTTACTTATCGGTGACACATGAGCAGTTCTTC. This gives the protein CASSYLSVTHEQFF.

This clone was seen only a few times. V is TRBV2 and J is TRBJ1-4, with D possibly matching TRBD1 (5 bases). CDR1 is SNHLY and CDR2 is FYNNEI in the germline V gene. The V end was cut by 3 bases, the J end by 0 bases, with 8 bases between. The CDR3 has 15 residues. CDR3 nucleotides: TGTGCCAGCAGTGAGGGGGGGGCAACTAATGAAAAACTGTTTTTT. This sequence encodes CASSEGGATNEKLFF.

V usage is TRBV2 and J usage is TRBJ1-2; the match to TRBD1 covers 8 bases. Germline V lookup: CDR1 SNHLY, CDR2 FYNNEI. The J segment lost 1 base and the V segment lost 11 bases, leaving 9 bases of the junction unmatched. The CDR3 length is 14 residues. The CDR3 DNA follows: TGTGCCGGGAAGCAGGGGGCGGGTAACTATGGCTACACCTTC. The encoded protein is CAGKQGAGNYGYTF.

This clone appeared a few times. CDR3 amino acids: CASSLADASGSYEQYF. The CDR3 coding sequence is TGTGCCAGCAGTTTGGCGGATGCTAGCGGCTCCTACGAGCAGTACTTC. The chain uses TRBV27 and TRBJ2-7; 7 nucleotides match TRBD2. Per the germline V gene, CDR1 is MNHEY and CDR2 is SMNVEV (reference sequence). The ends lost 3 bases at V and 0 bases at J; junction bases unmatched: 8. There are 16 residues in the CDR3.

The genes are TRBV19 and TRBJ1-3; 7 nucleotides align to TRBD1. The CDR3 is 12 residues long. J was trimmed by 4 bases and V by 10 bases; bases with no gene match: 4. CDR1 and CDR2 from the germline V gene are LNHDA and SQIVND (reference sequence). For the CDR3, the DNA is TGTGCCATCCGGGACAGAGGAAACACCATATATTTT. Its translation: CAIRDRGNTIYF.

The V call is TRBV27, the J call TRBJ2-7; TRBD1 is a possible D gene (6 bases). The length of the CDR3 is 14 residues. Trimming removed 0 bases at V and 6 bases at J, with 12 bases between. Per germline, CDR1 MNHEY and CDR2 SMNVEV (reference sequence). This CDR3 is CASSLSTGLGEQYF. The CDR3 nucleotides are TGTGCCAGCAGTTTATCCACAGGGTTAGGCGAGCAGTACTTC.

The chain couples TRBV6-5 to TRBJ1-1; unclear D gene. Germline CDR1 MNHEY, CDR2 SVGAGI. The CDR3 extends over 10 amino acids. The ends were cut back, 11 bases at V and 7 bases at J, with 11 bases in the middle. The DNA for the CDR3 is TGTGCCGTAGGTATGGTTGAAGCTTTCTTT. Translated, it gives CAVGMVEAFF.

The J gene is TRBJ2-6, the V gene TRBV28, with D maybe TRBD1 (5 bases). The V gene lost 2 bases and the J gene lost 0 bases, with 11 bases spanning the gap. The CDR3 covers 17 residues. Germline lookup yields CDR1 MDHEN and CDR2 SYDVKM. The CDR3 reads CASSLDSPYSGANVLTF. Written as DNA, the CDR3 is TGTGCCAGCAGTTTAGACAGCCCCTACTCTGGGGCCAACGTCCTGACTTTC.

The V call is TRBV9, the J call TRBJ2-1; 7 nucleotides line up with TRBD1. This CDR3 has 16 amino acids. CDR1 is SGDLS and CDR2 is YYNGEE in the germline V gene. J gave up 7 bases and V 4 bases, and 14 bases lay outside the gene matches. The DNA for the CDR3 is TGTGCCAGCAGCTACCCTAGGGGGCACTTAGAAAATGAGCAGTTCTTC. Protein: CASSYPRGHLENEQFF.

This chain connects TRBV27 to TRBJ1-4; TRBD1 matches 7 bases. V was pared by 6 bases and J by 0 bases, with 13 bases of the junction left unmatched. The CDR3 spans 18 residues. In germline, CDR1 is MNHEY, CDR2 SMNVEV (reference sequence). The CDR3 sequence is CASSRQGDLIATNEKLFF. CDR3 nucleotide sequence: TGTGCCAGCAGCCGACAGGGTGATCTGATCGCAACTAATGAAAAACTGTTTTTT.

There are a few counts of this clone. The rearrangement joins TRBV4-1 to TRBJ2-7; maybe TRBD2 (6 bases). Per the germline V gene, CDR1 is MGHRA and CDR2 is YSYEKL. V was shortened by 6 bases and J by 5 bases, with 20 bases between the two germline ends. The CDR3 covers 15 residues. The CDR3 sequence is CASRYSPGRRDEQYF. The CDR3 coding sequence is TGCGCCAGCAGGTATAGCCCAGGGAGGAGGGACGAGCAGTACTTC.

J is TRBJ2-2 and V is TRBV10-1; no clear D. Trimming stripped 4 bases from V and 6 bases from J, with 3 bases between. The CDR3 length is 11 residues. Germline V lookup: CDR1 WNHNN, CDR2 SYGVQD (reference sequence). CDR3 bases: TGCGCCAGCAGTGCGGCCGGGGAGCTGTTTTTT. As protein: CASSAAGELFF.

The rearrangement joins TRBV28 to TRBJ1-4; D remains unclear. The CDR3 extends over 14 amino acids. Trimming left V 2 bases short and J 8 bases short, with 12 bases between. The germline V gene encodes CDR1 MDHEN and CDR2 SYDVKM. The CDR3 region is CASSLRALGEKLFF. CDR3 bases: TGTGCCAGCAGTTTAAGGGCCCTGGGGGAAAAACTGTTTTTT.

This chain links TRBV7-2 with TRBJ2-2; 11 nucleotides line up with TRBD2. CDR1 is SGHTA and CDR2 is FQGNSA in the germline V gene. The CDR3 is made up of 17 amino acids. The V and J ends lost 1 base and 3 bases, in that order; junction bases with no gene match: 4. CDR3 in DNA: TGTGCCAGCAGCTTAGGTGGGACTAGCGGTTACACCGGGGAGCTGTTTTTT. This translates into CASSLGGTSGYTGELFF. The complete variable domain, with remaining parts taken from reference TRBV7-2 and TRBJ2-2, reads GAGVSQSPSNKVTEKGKDVELRCDPISGHTALYWYRQSLGQGLEFLIYFQGNSAPDKSGLPSDRFSAERTGGSVSTLTIQRTQQEDSAVYLCASSLGGTSGYTGELFFGEGSRLTVL.